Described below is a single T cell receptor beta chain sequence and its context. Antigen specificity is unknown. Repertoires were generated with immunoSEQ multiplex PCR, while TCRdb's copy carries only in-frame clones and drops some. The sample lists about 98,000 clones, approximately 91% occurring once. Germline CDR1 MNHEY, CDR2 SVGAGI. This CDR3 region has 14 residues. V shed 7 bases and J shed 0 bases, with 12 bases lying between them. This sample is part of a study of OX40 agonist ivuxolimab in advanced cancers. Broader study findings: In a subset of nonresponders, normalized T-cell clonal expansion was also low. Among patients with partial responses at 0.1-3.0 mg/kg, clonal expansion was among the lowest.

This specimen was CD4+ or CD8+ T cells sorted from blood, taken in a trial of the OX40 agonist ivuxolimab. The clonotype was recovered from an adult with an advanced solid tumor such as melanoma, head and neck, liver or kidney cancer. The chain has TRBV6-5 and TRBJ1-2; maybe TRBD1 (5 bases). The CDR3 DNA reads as TGTGCCAGCACCAAGCAGGGCTCTAACTATGGCTACACCTTC. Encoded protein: CASTKQGSNYGYTF.